One and the same sample provided the 27 T cell receptor beta chains below, sequenced in a study of STAT5B mutations in CD4+ large granular lymphocyte leukemia. TCRdb's copy holds only in-frame clones and misses some; the assay was immunoSEQ multiplex PCR. The repertoire has approximately 21,000 clones, under 80% of them found once; the top ten carry 0.42%. Input material: CD4+ T cells from blood buffy coats. The receptor set was obtained from a human donor in good health.

The chain joins TRBV4-3 to TRBJ2-1; no reliable D call. Germline V gene sequence: CDR1 LGHNA, CDR2 YSLEER. CDR3 length equals 14 residues. V shed 4 bases and J shed 9 bases, with 16 bases lying between them. The CDR3 sequence: CASSRSSRGSEQFF. CDR3 nucleotide sequence: TGCGCCAGCAGCCGATCAAGTCGAGGCAGTGAGCAGTTCTTC.

Only a few counts were recorded for this clone. The chain recombines TRBV2 with TRBJ1-5; D is perhaps TRBD1 (5 bases). The CDR3 runs 14 residues. The germline CDR1 and CDR2 sequences are SNHLY and FYNNEI. Trimming shortened V by 6 bases and J by 3 bases, and 12 bases separated the two germline ends. The CDR3 loop is CASSPGTYNQPQHF. In nucleotides, the CDR3 is TGTGCCAGCAGCCCAGGGACTTACAATCAGCCCCAGCATTTT.

The CDR3 DNA is TGTGCCAGCACTCCGTTCGGCACAGATACGCAGTATTTT. Its protein product is CASTPFGTDTQYF. The chain uses TRBV6-5 and TRBJ2-3; D is ambiguous. Between the trimmed V and J ends, which lost 7 bases and 1 base, there was a span of 9 bases. The germline CDR1 and CDR2 sequences are MNHEY and SVGAGI. The CDR3 spans 13 residues.

The V and J genes are TRBV11-2 and TRBJ1-3; D unresolved. The germline CDR1 and CDR2 sequences are SGHAT and FQNNGV. V dropped 0 bases and J dropped 4 bases, with 10 bases sitting between them. The CDR3 is 15 amino acids. This chain's CDR3 is CASSLDSLAGNTIYF. In DNA form, the CDR3 reads TGTGCCAGCAGCTTAGATTCATTGGCCGGAAACACCATATATTTT.

V gene TRBV6-6 combines with J gene TRBJ1-1; 7 positions match TRBD1. Unmatched junction bases numbered 1, after V lost 2 bases and J lost 1 base. Germline V lookup: CDR1 MNHNY, CDR2 SVGAGI (reference sequence). This CDR3 has 14 amino acids. The CDR3 sequence is CASSYGQANTEAFF. In nucleotides, the CDR3 is TGTGCCAGCAGTTACGGACAGGCGAACACTGAAGCTTTCTTT.

In this sample, this clone turned up a few times. The chain has TRBV18 and TRBJ1-5; possibly TRBD1 for D (6 bases). V was clipped by 2 bases and J by 1 base, with 12 bases between them. The CDR3 has 16 residues. The germline CDR1 and CDR2 sequences are KGHSH and LQKENI. The CDR3 bases are TGTGCCAGCTCACCAACAAGGGGGGACAGCAATCAGCCCCAGCATTTT. Protein product: CASSPTRGDSNQPQHF.

The rearrangement uses TRBV19 and TRBJ2-1, with 10 bases lining up with TRBD2. The germline V gene has CDR1 LNHDA and CDR2 SQIVND (reference sequence). This CDR3 has 16 residues. The J segment lost 2 bases and the V segment lost 1 base, leaving 2 bases of the junction unmatched. The CDR3 is CASSIAGLATYNEQFF. CDR3 nucleotide sequence: TGTGCCAGTAGTATAGCGGGACTAGCGACCTACAATGAGCAGTTCTTC.

This clone was counted once. The CDR3 loop reads CASSLAGTSLTKGTGELFF. CDR3 bases: TGCGCCAGCAGCTTGGCCGGGACTAGCCTAACCAAGGGGACCGGGGAGCTGTTTTTT. The V gene is TRBV5-1, the J gene TRBJ2-2; TRBD2 agrees at 9 bases. This CDR3 comprises 19 residues. Germline V gene lookup returns CDR1 SGHRS and CDR2 YFSETQ. The V gene end was trimmed by 0 bases and the J gene end by 5 bases; junction bases not matched to a gene: 14.

The chain is built from TRBV2 and TRBJ2-3, with 7 bases matching TRBD1. Germline CDR1 and CDR2: SNHLY and FYNNEI. V shed 5 bases, J shed 2 bases, and the junction held 7 bases outside the gene matches. The CDR3 spans 15 residues. This CDR3 reads CASSRLGQATDTQYF. DNA for the CDR3: TGTGCCAGCAGTCGTCTAGGACAGGCCACAGATACGCAGTATTTT.

V gene TRBV7-2 combines with J gene TRBJ1-2; a weak D match, TRBD1 (5 bases). Germline loops: CDR1 SGHTA, CDR2 FQGNSA. Trimming stripped 4 bases from V and 4 bases from J, with 13 bases between. The CDR3 is made up of 14 amino acids. This chain's CDR3 is CASSSTGGGYGYTF. In nucleotides, the CDR3 is TGTGCCAGCAGCTCGACCGGGGGGGGCTATGGCTACACCTTC.

This sequence joins TRBV25-1 and TRBJ2-1; D is perhaps TRBD2 (6 bases). The CDR3 runs to 14 residues. V dropped 5 bases and J dropped 9 bases, with 17 bases sitting between them. Germline lookup yields CDR1 MGHDK and CDR2 SYGVNS. CDR3 in amino acids: CASSPIGTVGEQFF. In DNA form, the CDR3 reads TGTGCCAGCAGTCCAATTGGGACTGTCGGTGAGCAGTTCTTC.

The chain couples TRBV7-9 to TRBJ1-1; 9 bases agree with TRBD1. J lost 6 bases, V lost 0 bases, and 5 bases had no gene match. This CDR3 is 15 amino acids long. The germline V gene encodes CDR1 SEHNR and CDR2 FQNEAQ (reference sequence). CDR3 in amino acids: CASSLATGGSSEAFF. In DNA form, the CDR3 reads TGTGCCAGCAGCTTAGCGACAGGGGGTTCCTCTGAAGCTTTCTTT.

V and J are TRBV7-9 and TRBJ2-5; D might be TRBD1 or TRBD2, each matching 5 bases. V lost 2 bases and J 1 base, leaving 8 bases between the germline ends. CDR3 length equals 14 residues. Germline V lookup: CDR1 SEHNR, CDR2 FQNEAQ (reference sequence). The CDR3 DNA follows: TGTGCCAGCAGCTTAACGGGACGCCAAGAGACCCAGTACTTC. Residues: CASSLTGRQETQYF.

This clone was seen more than once but under ten times. This sequence joins TRBV5-4 and TRBJ2-2; TRBD2 matches at 8 bases. With V trimmed by 4 bases and J by 4 bases, 9 bases remained unmatched. The CDR3 consists of 16 residues. Germline V gene data show CDR1 as SGHNT and CDR2 as YYREEE (reference sequence). CDR3 protein: CASSPGTRGVTGELFF. The DNA of the CDR3 is TGTGCCAGCAGCCCCGGGACTAGGGGTGTCACCGGGGAGCTGTTTTTT.

A few counts support this clone. The rearrangement joins TRBV5-6 to TRBJ1-4; 8 bases fit TRBD1. Losses at the gene ends were 5 bases for V and 7 bases for J; bases not matched to a gene: 7. Germline lookup yields CDR1 SGHDT and CDR2 YYEEEE. There are 14 residues in the CDR3. In nucleotides, the CDR3 is TGTGCCAGCAGTCGTAGACAGGGGCGTGAAAAACTGTTTTTT. Translating gives CASSRRQGREKLFF.

V and J are TRBV28 and TRBJ1-2; D gene ambiguous. Germline lookup yields CDR1 MDHEN and CDR2 SYDVKM. The CDR3 consists of 12 residues. Deletions cut 5 bases from V and 5 bases from J, with 9 bases between. The CDR3 here is CASSLLEYGYTF. The CDR3 DNA reads TGTGCCAGCAGTCTGTTGGAGTATGGCTACACCTTC.

The rearrangement joins TRBV20-1 to TRBJ1-3; D unclear. CDR1 is DFQATT and CDR2 is SNEGSKA in the germline V gene (reference sequence). The CDR3 runs to 11 residues. Trimming took 3 bases from V and 1 from J, leaving 1 base between them. In nucleotides, the CDR3 is TGCAGTGCTAGGTCTGGAAACACCATATATTTT. Its protein is CSARSGNTIYF.

The chain uses TRBV28 and TRBJ2-5; D is possibly TRBD1 or TRBD2 (7 bases each). Trimming stripped 3 bases from V and 5 bases from J, with 16 bases between. This CDR3 contains 15 residues. CDR1 is MDHEN and CDR2 is SYDVKM in the germline V gene. DNA of the CDR3: TGTGCCAGCAGTTTCAACAGGGGAGGGGTTGAGACCCAGTACTTC. It yields the protein CASSFNRGGVETQYF.

V usage is TRBV19 and J usage is TRBJ2-7, with D perhaps matching TRBD2 (5 bases). CDR3 length: 15 residues. Trimming stripped 3 bases from V and 4 bases from J, with 16 bases between. The germline V gene has CDR1 LNHDA and CDR2 SQIVND (reference sequence). Written as DNA, the CDR3 is TGTGCCAGTAGTATTTCGGACTCAGTCGTGTACGAGCAGTACTTC. Protein sequence: CASSISDSVVYEQYF.

V gene TRBV9 combines with J gene TRBJ1-2; a possible D gene is TRBD1 (5 bases). This CDR3 is 15 amino acids long. V lost 4 bases and J lost 8, with 21 bases in between. Germline V lookup: CDR1 SGDLS, CDR2 YYNGEE. CDR3 protein: CASSPPWGGEYGYTF. DNA for the CDR3: TGTGCCAGCAGCCCACCGTGGGGGGGGGAATACGGCTACACCTTC.

J is TRBJ2-7 and V is TRBV5-4; 9 bases fit TRBD1. The V and J ends lost 4 bases and 5 bases, in that order; junction bases with no gene match: 13. This CDR3 has 16 residues. Germline V gene lookup returns CDR1 SGHNT and CDR2 YYREEE (reference sequence). The CDR3 reads CASSQMKQGARNEQYF. The CDR3 coding sequence is TGTGCCAGCAGCCAGATGAAACAGGGGGCGAGGAACGAGCAGTACTTC.

V gene TRBV2 combines with J gene TRBJ1-4, with 8 bases lining up with TRBD1. V lost 6 bases to trimming and J lost 17 bases; unmatched junction nucleotides: 11. The CDR3 is 12 amino acids. Germline V gene data show CDR1 as SNHLY and CDR2 as FYNNEI. In DNA form, the CDR3 reads TGTGCCAGCAGGGACCCCGGGACAGGCCCATTTTTT. Translated: CASRDPGTGPFF.

This chain joins TRBV19 and TRBJ2-6; D possibly corresponds to TRBD1 (6 bases). The ends were cut back, 4 bases at V and 2 bases at J, with 12 bases in the middle. Germline CDR1 reads LNHDA; CDR2 reads SQIVND (reference sequence). CDR3 length equals 16 residues. The DNA of the CDR3 is TGTGCCAGTAGTACCCCCCGGACAGCTGGGGCCAACGTCCTGACTTTC. It translates to CASSTPRTAGANVLTF.

This chain uses TRBV15 with TRBJ1-2; 10 positions agree with TRBD1. Germline V gives CDR1 LNHNV, CDR2 YYDKDF (reference sequence). The ends lost 6 bases at V and 6 bases at J; junction bases unmatched: 7. This CDR3 is 14 amino acids long. CDR3 region: CATRSDRGVNGYTF. The CDR3 bases are TGTGCCACCAGGTCGGACAGGGGGGTTAATGGCTACACCTTC.

V usage is TRBV5-1 and J usage is TRBJ2-2; TRBD1 aligns across 12 bases. This CDR3 is built from 15 residues. V was pared by 4 bases and J by 7 bases, with 5 bases of the junction left unmatched. Germline-derived CDR1 and CDR2 are SGHRS and YFSETQ. The CDR3 sequence is CASSPGTGGFGELFF. CDR3 nucleotide sequence: TGCGCCAGCAGCCCCGGGACAGGGGGCTTCGGGGAGCTGTTTTTT. Together with reference TRBV5-1 and TRBJ2-2, the CDR3 gives the full variable domain: KAGVTQTPRYLIKTRGQQVTLSCSPISGHRSVSWYQQTPGQGLQFLFEYFSETQRNKGNFPGRFSGRQFSNSRSEMNVSTLELGDSALYLCASSPGTGGFGELFFGEGSRLTVL.

This clone was detected only a few times. The chain couples TRBV14 to TRBJ2-7, with TRBD2 identical over 7 bases. V was pared by 0 bases and J by 7 bases, with 3 bases of the junction left unmatched. The CDR3 is 13 residues long. The germline V gene encodes CDR1 SGHDN and CDR2 FVKESK. The CDR3 reads CASSQEFSGEQYF. The CDR3 DNA is TGTGCCAGCAGCCAAGAATTTAGCGGGGAGCAGTACTTC.

The rearrangement joins TRBV7-3 to TRBJ1-4; no firm D call. The CDR3 contains 13 residues. V lost 6 bases and J 7 bases, leaving 12 bases between the germline ends. Germline CDR1 and CDR2: SGHTA and FQGTGA. CDR3 coding DNA: TGTGCCAGCAGAACCGGGTGGGGTGAAAAACTGTTTTTT. Translated: CASRTGWGEKLFF.